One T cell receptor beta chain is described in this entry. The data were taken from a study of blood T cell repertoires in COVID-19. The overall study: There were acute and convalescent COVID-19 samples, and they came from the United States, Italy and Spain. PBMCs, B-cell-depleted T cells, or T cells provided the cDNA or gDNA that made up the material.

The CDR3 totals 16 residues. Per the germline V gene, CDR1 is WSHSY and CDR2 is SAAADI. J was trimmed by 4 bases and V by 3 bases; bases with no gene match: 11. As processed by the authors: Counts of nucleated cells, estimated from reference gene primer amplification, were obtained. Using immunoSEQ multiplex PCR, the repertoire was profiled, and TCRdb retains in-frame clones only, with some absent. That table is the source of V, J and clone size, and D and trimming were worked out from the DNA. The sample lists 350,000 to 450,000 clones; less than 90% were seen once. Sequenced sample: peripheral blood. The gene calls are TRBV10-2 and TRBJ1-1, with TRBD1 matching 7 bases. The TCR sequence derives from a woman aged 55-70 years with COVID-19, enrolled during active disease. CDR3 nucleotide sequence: TGCGCCAGCAGTGACACCGGAGGACAGGTGACCACTGAAGCTTTCTTT. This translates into CASSDTGGQVTTEAFF.